Listed below are T cell receptor beta chains from one sample, sequenced in a study of T cell responses to AZD1222 COVID-19 vaccine. Only in-frame clones appear in the TCRdb table, and some are missing; sequencing was by immunoSEQ multiplex PCR. The sample has 150,000 to 200,000 clones, roughly 94% seen once. Sequences were derived from peripheral blood, sampled 28 days after the second AZD1222 dose. These TCRs come from an adult who received the AZD1222 COVID-19 vaccine. Each CDR3 is given with its conserved first and last residue. The D gene is left open where the match is weak. Clone size is shown for a subset of rows, as once, few, many or a class of expanded clone.

J: TRBJ1-3
V: TRBV28
D: -
size: -
CDR3: CASRPIRSGGNTIYF
DNA: TGTGCCAGCAGACCTATAAGGTCGGGGGGAAACACCATATATTTT

J: TRBJ1-6
V: TRBV27
D: TRBD1
size: -
CDR3: CASNRQGPNSPLHF
DNA: TGTGCCAGCAACCGACAGGGGCCTAATTCACCCCTCCACTTT

J: TRBJ2-5
V: TRBV28
D: TRBD1
size: once
CDR3: CASSSRTGTQYF
DNA: TGTGCCAGCAGTTCACGGACAGGGACCCAGTACTTC

J: TRBJ1-2
V: TRBV5-6
D: -
size: -
CDR3: CASSFSGDGYTF
DNA: TGTGCCAGCAGCTTCTCGGGAGATGGCTACACCTTC

J: TRBJ1-2
V: TRBV4-3
D: TRBD1
size: -
CDR3: CASSQDRGNYGYTF
DNA: TGCGCCAGCAGCCAGGACAGGGGTAACTATGGCTACACCTTC

J: TRBJ1-1
V: TRBV28
D: -
size: -
CDR3: CASSGQNTEAFF
DNA: TGTGCCAGCTCGGGACAGAACACTGAAGCTTTCTTT

J: TRBJ1-2
V: TRBV11-2
D: TRBD1
size: few
CDR3: CASSPRDSPGGYTF
DNA: TGTGCCAGCAGCCCCCGGGACAGCCCAGGTGGCTACACCTTC

J: TRBJ2-3
V: TRBV7-2
D: -
size: -
CDR3: CASSLDHNTDTQYF
DNA: TGTGCCAGCAGCTTAGATCACAACACAGATACGCAGTATTTT

J: TRBJ1-1
V: TRBV28
D: -
size: -
CDR3: CASRISTLRITEAFF
DNA: TGTGCCAGCAGGATCTCGACCCTCAGAATCACTGAAGCTTTCTTT

J: TRBJ2-1
V: TRBV7-2
D: -
size: -
CDR3: CASARVSGPNEQFF
DNA: TGTGCCAGCGCCCGTGTTTCAGGGCCCAATGAGCAGTTCTTC

J: TRBJ2-3
V: TRBV10-1
D: TRBD1
size: -
CDR3: CASSREEGTGVTDTQYF
DNA: TGCGCCAGCAGCAGGGAGGAGGGGACAGGGGTAACAGATACGCAGTATTTT

J: TRBJ2-7
V: TRBV18
D: -
size: -
CDR3: CASSPPRGRGLSYEQYF
DNA: TGTGCCAGCTCACCACCGCGTGGGCGGGGCCTCTCCTACGAGCAGTACTTC

J: TRBJ1-1
V: TRBV6-5
D: TRBD1
size: -
CDR3: CASSPTWTGTIEAFF
DNA: TGTGCCAGCAGCCCGACCTGGACAGGCACGATAGAAGCTTTCTTT

J: TRBJ2-1
V: TRBV11-3
D: TRBD2
size: -
CDR3: CASSLDGTSGTNEQFF
DNA: TGTGCCAGCAGCTTAGATGGGACTAGCGGTACCAATGAGCAGTTCTTC

J: TRBJ1-1
V: TRBV5-1
D: TRBD1
size: -
CDR3: CASTSTGKNTEAFF
DNA: TGCGCCAGCACCTCGACAGGGAAGAACACTGAAGCTTTCTTT

J: TRBJ1-5
V: TRBV6-5
D: -
size: -
CDR3: CASSRGAGNQPQHF
DNA: TGTGCCAGCAGCCGGGGTGCAGGCAATCAGCCCCAGCATTTT

J: TRBJ2-4
V: TRBV6-1
D: -
size: -
CDR3: CASSDRVRAKNIQYF
DNA: TGTGCCAGCAGTGACAGGGTTAGGGCCAAAAACATTCAGTACTTC

J: TRBJ1-1
V: TRBV5-1
D: -
size: -
CDR3: CASSLASGLNTEAFF
DNA: TGCGCCAGCAGCCTCGCCTCGGGGCTTAACACTGAAGCTTTCTTT

J: TRBJ2-3
V: TRBV5-4
D: TRBD1
size: -
CDR3: CASSWDSEPTDTQYF
DNA: TGTGCCAGCAGCTGGGACAGCGAGCCCACAGATACGCAGTATTTT

J: TRBJ2-1
V: TRBV29-1
D: TRBD2
size: few
CDR3: CSVVKSGRDNEQFF
DNA: TGCAGCGTTGTAAAGAGCGGGAGGGACAATGAGCAGTTCTTC

J: TRBJ1-3
V: TRBV5-1
D: -
size: -
CDR3: CASSLGSATGNTIYF
DNA: TGCGCCAGCAGCTTGGGGTCCGCTACTGGAAACACCATATATTTT

J: TRBJ1-3
V: TRBV7-2
D: -
size: once
CDR3: CASSLRREGNTIYF
DNA: TGTGCCAGCAGCTTACGCAGGGAGGGAAACACCATATATTTT

J: TRBJ1-3
V: TRBV4-3
D: -
size: once
CDR3: CASSEIFSGNTIYF
DNA: TGCGCCAGCAGCGAGATTTTCTCTGGAAACACCATATATTTT

J: TRBJ1-5
V: TRBV4-2
D: -
size: once
CDR3: CASSQDSGGGNQPQHF
DNA: TGTGCCAGCAGCCAAGATTCGGGGGGCGGCAATCAGCCCCAGCATTTT

J: TRBJ1-5
V: TRBV18
D: -
size: -
CDR3: CASSPTTGRDQPQHF
DNA: TGTGCCAGCTCACCTACGACCGGGAGGGATCAGCCCCAGCATTTT

J: TRBJ1-5
V: TRBV27
D: -
size: -
CDR3: CASSLEDGSNQPQHF
DNA: TGTGCCAGCAGTTTAGAGGACGGTAGCAATCAGCCCCAGCATTTT

J: TRBJ2-3
V: TRBV30
D: TRBD1
size: -
CDR3: CAWRGQGNTDTQYF
DNA: TGTGCCTGGAGGGGACAGGGGAACACAGATACGCAGTATTTT

J: TRBJ1-1
V: TRBV19
D: -
size: -
CDR3: CASSKRTETNTEAFF
DNA: TGTGCCAGTAGTAAACGGACAGAGACGAACACTGAAGCTTTCTTT

J: TRBJ1-4
V: TRBV5-6
D: TRBD1
size: -
CDR3: CASSRDRGQREKLFF
DNA: TGTGCCAGCAGCCGGGACAGGGGGCAGCGGGAAAAACTGTTTTTT

J: TRBJ2-1
V: TRBV2
D: TRBD1
size: -
CDR3: CASSLTGESYNEQFF
DNA: TGTGCCAGCAGCCTGACAGGGGAATCCTACAATGAGCAGTTCTTC

J: TRBJ1-2
V: TRBV5-1
D: TRBD1
size: -
CDR3: CASSLEYRGYGYTF
DNA: TGCGCCAGCAGCTTGGAATACAGGGGCTATGGCTACACCTTC

J: TRBJ1-3
V: TRBV21-1
D: -
size: -
CDR3: CAFSGTNSGNTIYF
DNA: TGTGCCTTCTCCGGGACAAACTCTGGAAACACCATATATTTT

J: TRBJ1-1
V: TRBV7-6
D: -
size: -
CDR3: CASSLLAGMNTEAFF
DNA: TGTGCCAGCAGCTTATTAGCGGGGATGAACACTGAAGCTTTCTTT

J: TRBJ2-2
V: TRBV1
D: -
size: -
CDR3: CTSSPTYRTGELFF
DNA: TGCACCAGCAGCCCGACCTATAGGACCGGGGAGCTGTTTTTT

J: TRBJ1-2
V: TRBV12-3/TRBV12-4
D: -
size: -
CDR3: CASSSQPTYGYTF
DNA: TGTGCCAGCAGTTCACAGCCGACTTATGGCTACACCTTC

J: TRBJ1-3
V: TRBV19
D: TRBD1
size: -
CDR3: CASSIGTDLSGNTIYF
DNA: TGTGCCAGTAGTATCGGGACAGATCTCTCTGGAAACACCATATATTTT

J: TRBJ1-3
V: TRBV14
D: -
size: once
CDR3: CASSASGNTIYF
DNA: TGTGCCAGCAGCGCCTCTGGAAACACCATATATTTT

J: TRBJ2-1
V: TRBV30
D: TRBD2
size: -
CDR3: CAWTNLAGGSDEQFF
DNA: TGTGCCTGGACAAATCTAGCGGGAGGGTCCGATGAGCAGTTCTTC

J: TRBJ2-7
V: TRBV9
D: TRBD2
size: -
CDR3: CASSPESGTSGYEQYF
DNA: TGTGCCAGCAGCCCAGAGTCGGGGACTAGCGGCTACGAGCAGTACTTC

J: TRBJ2-5
V: TRBV3-1/TRBV3-2
D: -
size: -
CDR3: CASSQDRSGGVRRETQYF
DNA: TGTGCCAGCAGCCAAGATCGATCCGGCGGGGTGAGGAGGGAGACCCAGTACTTC

J: TRBJ2-3
V: TRBV11-3
D: TRBD2
size: once
CDR3: CASSLDKGLAGTDTQYF
DNA: TGTGCCAGCAGCTTAGATAAGGGACTAGCGGGCACAGATACGCAGTATTTT

J: TRBJ2-1
V: TRBV18
D: -
size: -
CDR3: CASSLTSGSYNEQFF
DNA: TGTGCCAGCTCACTAACTAGTGGTTCCTACAATGAGCAGTTCTTC

J: TRBJ2-2
V: TRBV7-2
D: -
size: -
CDR3: CASSSTGTGELFF
DNA: TGTGCCAGCAGCTCCACGGGCACCGGGGAGCTGTTTTTT

J: TRBJ2-7
V: TRBV19
D: TRBD1
size: once
CDR3: CASSPRQGTYEQYF
DNA: TGTGCCAGTAGTCCCCGACAGGGTACCTACGAGCAGTACTTC

J: TRBJ1-2
V: TRBV30
D: -
size: -
CDR3: CAWSVVEGYGYTF
DNA: TGTGCCTGGAGTGTAGTGGAGGGATATGGCTACACCTTC

J: TRBJ1-1
V: TRBV4-3
D: -
size: -
CDR3: CASSQDRVMGTEAFF
DNA: TGCGCCAGCAGCCAGGACCGAGTTATGGGAACTGAAGCTTTCTTT

J: TRBJ1-2
V: TRBV30
D: -
size: -
CDR3: CAWNPPRGYGYTF
DNA: TGTGCCTGGAACCCCCCAAGAGGCTATGGCTACACCTTC

J: TRBJ1-3
V: TRBV11-3
D: TRBD1
size: -
CDR3: CASSHGTGAGNTIYF
DNA: TGTGCCAGCAGCCACGGGACAGGGGCTGGAAACACCATATATTTT

J: TRBJ1-1
V: TRBV19
D: -
size: few
CDR3: CATDSTGRPPAFF
DNA: TGTGCCACTGACTCGACAGGAAGGCCCCCGGCTTTCTTT

J: TRBJ1-4
V: TRBV19
D: TRBD1
size: once
CDR3: CASRRAGGATNEKLFF
DNA: TGTGCCAGCCGAAGGGCAGGGGGAGCAACTAATGAAAAACTGTTTTTT